The entry that follows covers one TCR beta chain sequence. The sample is drawn from a study of blood T cell repertoires in COVID-19. The overall study: Material from acute and convalescent COVID-19 was sourced from the United States, Italy and Spain.

Original methodology: Cell counts per sample came from amplifying reference gene primers. Using immunoSEQ multiplex PCR, the repertoire was profiled, and TCRdb retains in-frame clones only, with some absent. The DNA gave D and trimming, while V, J and clone size come from that table. The sample includes 150,000 to 200,000 clones, about 80% of them seen just once. Germline V lookup: CDR1 SGHRS, CDR2 YFSETQ. V shed 3 bases and J 0 bases; nucleotides not matched to a gene: 10. The CDR3 covers 18 residues. Source material: peripheral blood. This clonotype was obtained from a human donor with acute or convalescent COVID-19. The donor label of this sample is uncertain. V is TRBV5-1 and J is TRBJ2-3; 10 bases match TRBD2. The CDR3 DNA reads TGCGCCAGCAGCTGGGCCCCTAGCGGGGGTGACAGCACAGATACGCAGTATTTT. Translating it yields CASSWAPSGGDSTDTQYF.